The clone carrying this TCR beta chain was detected a few times. Its antigen is currently unknown. This entry comes from a study of T-cell reconstitution after alpha-beta-depleted transplantation in children. CDR1 and CDR2 (germline): LGHNA, YSLEER. J lost 5 bases, V lost 1 base, and 5 bases had no gene match. The CDR3 contains 17 residues. The authors prepared the TCRbeta library with unique molecular identifiers. TCRdb passed the PCR reads through MiXCR, listing each CDR3 protein once. Counted here are under 450,000 distinct CDR3 sequences, around 15% occurring once; the ten biggest clones make up 25% to 30%. Findings and limits, study-wide: Reported findings indicate that, about two months after transplant, alpha-beta T cells came from several hundred expanded clones, which were derived from non-depleted graft cells. The origin of high day-60 TCRbeta diversity in some patients lay in surviving recipient T cells and thymic progenitors. Newly generated T cells supplied most T-cell counts and diversity one year post-transplant.

This clonotype was sampled from a boy under two years old who had a stem cell transplant for Wiskott-Aldrich syndrome, so the T cells may come from the graft donor. Sequences were derived from PBMCs, mostly from graft donor cells, sampled 360 days after TCRalphabeta/CD19-depleted stem cell transplant. The chain has TRBV4-3 and TRBJ2-2, with 12 bases lining up with TRBD2. The CDR3 is CASSQGGLAGWTGELFF. CDR3 in DNA: TGCGCCAGCAGCCAAGGCGGACTAGCGGGATGGACCGGGGAGCTGTTTTTT.